This T cell receptor beta chain was captured in a study of shared clonotypes between healthy human individuals. Study-level information: Ranging from 18 to 49 in age, donors were a couple of women and a few men.

In regard to this clone: This same CDR3 is encoded by further DNA sequences in the sample.

The test was conducted at deep level. Generated by immunoSEQ multiplex PCR, the TCRdb table keeps only in-frame clones and is missing some. The data hold about half a million clones, with 79% observed a single time. Nashville, Tennessee was home to all donors, each a Caucasian adult. This CDR3 has 12 amino acids. V shed 5 bases and J shed 3 bases, with 9 bases lying between them. CDR1 is SGHRS and CDR2 is YFSETQ in the germline V gene. The source material was PBMCs. The receptor was derived from a middle-aged woman in good health. Some clones in this sample may be carry-over from other donors' samples. The chain is built from TRBV5-1 and TRBJ2-7, with a tentative D call TRBD2 (6 bases). CDR3 region: CASSLGGYEQYF. Written as DNA, the CDR3 is TGCGCCAGCAGTCTGGGGGGCTACGAGCAGTACTTC.